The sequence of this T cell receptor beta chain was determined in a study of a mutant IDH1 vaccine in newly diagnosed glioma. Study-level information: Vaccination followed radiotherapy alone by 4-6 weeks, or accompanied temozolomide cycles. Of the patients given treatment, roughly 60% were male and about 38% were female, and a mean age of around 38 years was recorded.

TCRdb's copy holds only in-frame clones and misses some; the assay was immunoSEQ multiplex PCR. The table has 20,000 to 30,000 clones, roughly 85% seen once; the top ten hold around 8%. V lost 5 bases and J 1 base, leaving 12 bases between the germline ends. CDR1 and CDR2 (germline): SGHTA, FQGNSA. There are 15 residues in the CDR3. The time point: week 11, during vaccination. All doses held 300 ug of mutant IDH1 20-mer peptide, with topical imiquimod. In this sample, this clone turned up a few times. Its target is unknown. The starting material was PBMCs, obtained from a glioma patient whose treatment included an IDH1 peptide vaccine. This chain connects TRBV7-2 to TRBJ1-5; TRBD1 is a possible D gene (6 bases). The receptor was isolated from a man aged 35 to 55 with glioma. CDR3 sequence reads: CASSITGTSNQPQHF. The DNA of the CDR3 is TGTGCCAGCAGCATTACCGGGACAAGCAATCAGCCCCAGCATTTT.